Below are 11 T cell receptor beta chains sequenced from a single sample in a study of blood T cell repertoires in COVID-19. Method: immunoSEQ multiplex PCR; TCRdb's copy keeps in-frame clones and lacks some. This table has some 70,000 clones, around 89% appearing once. The sequencing input was peripheral blood. All receptors come from a man aged 60-69 years with acute or convalescent COVID-19.

The table lists this clone with a few counts. This chain links TRBV6-1 with TRBJ1-2; D not resolved. Trimming pared 3 bases from V and 3 bases from J, leaving 5 bases between. This CDR3 is built from 12 residues. Germline values: CDR1 MNHNS, CDR2 SASEGT. CDR3 loop: CASSERDYGYTF. The CDR3 DNA is TGTGCCAGCAGTGAGAGGGACTATGGCTACACCTTC.

CDR3 loop: CASSLVGTSGSRYQETQYF. Written as DNA, the CDR3 is TGCGCCAGCAGCTTGGTGGGGACTAGCGGGAGCCGGTACCAAGAGACCCAGTACTTC. The chain recombines TRBV5-1 with TRBJ2-5, with TRBD2 matching over 14 bases. Germline V lookup: CDR1 SGHRS, CDR2 YFSETQ. CDR3 size: 19 residues. V dropped 0 bases and J dropped 0; count of bases not matched to a gene: 7.

This chain connects TRBV2 to TRBJ2-5; 7 nucleotides match TRBD2. V lost 0 bases and J lost 7; bases outside the gene matches: 17. Germline values: CDR1 SNHLY, CDR2 FYNNEI. The CDR3 spans 18 residues. CDR3 protein: CASSEARAAGSPSRTQYF. The CDR3 nucleotides are TGTGCCAGCAGTGAAGCACGAGCAGCGGGGTCCCCTTCGCGGACCCAGTACTTC.

The CDR3 nucleotides read TGTGCCAGCAGCTTTAGCGTCGGGGAGCAGTACTTC. Amino acid sequence: CASSFSVGEQYF. V usage is TRBV5-5 and J usage is TRBJ2-7; tentative D call: TRBD2 (5 bases). The CDR3 loop spans 12 amino acids. Trimming cost V 2 bases and J 7 bases, with 10 bases left between them. Germline V gives CDR1 SGHKS, CDR2 YYEKEE (reference sequence).

The chain employs TRBV28 and TRBJ2-3; D is possibly TRBD2 (5 bases). Per the germline V gene, CDR1 is MDHEN and CDR2 is SYDVKM. V was trimmed by 6 bases and J by 4 bases, leaving 11 bases between them. This CDR3 contains 13 residues. DNA for the CDR3: TGTGCCAGCAGCATACTAGGGTCAGATACGCAGTATTTT. Its translation is CASSILGSDTQYF.

The chain recombines TRBV27 with TRBJ2-5; TRBD1 might be the D (6 bases). V was shortened by 3 bases and J by 5 bases, with 13 bases between the two germline ends. The CDR3 runs 14 residues. Germline V gene lookup returns CDR1 MNHEY and CDR2 SMNVEV (reference sequence). CDR3 DNA: TGTGCCAGCAGTTTGCAGGGGCTTTTGGAGACCCAGTACTTC. It is translated as CASSLQGLLETQYF.

The chain links TRBV30 to TRBJ2-1; D is possibly TRBD1 (6 bases). The CDR3 contains 14 residues. V was shortened by 3 bases and J by 4 bases, with 13 bases between the two germline ends. Germline V gives CDR1 GTSNPN, CDR2 SVGIG (reference sequence). DNA of the CDR3: TGTGCCTGGAGCCGGACAGACAGATACAATGAGCAGTTCTTC. Translated, it gives CAWSRTDRYNEQFF.

The chain uses TRBV3-1 (or the pseudogene TRBV3-2) and TRBJ1-5, with unresolved D. V dropped 4 bases and J dropped 7 bases, with 14 bases sitting between them. CDR1 is LGHDT, CDR2 YNNKEL, per germline (reference sequence). The CDR3 runs to 14 residues. The CDR3 coding sequence is TGTGCCAGCAGCCCCTTCCCTGCGGAGCAGCCCCAGCATTTT. Protein product: CASSPFPAEQPQHF.

The CDR3 loop is CASSTGNTEAFF. The CDR3 DNA follows: TGTGCCAGCAGTACAGGGAACACTGAAGCTTTCTTT. This chain connects TRBV6-2 or TRBV6-3 to TRBJ1-1; the D gene is possibly TRBD1 (5 bases). Deletions cut 5 bases from V and 1 base from J, with 5 bases between. The CDR3 has 12 amino acids. CDR1 is MNHEY and CDR2 is SVGEGT in the germline V gene.

This clone has a single count. The chain employs TRBV6-5 and TRBJ2-3; the match to TRBD2 covers 13 bases. The V gene end was trimmed by 6 bases and the J gene end by 7 bases; junction bases not matched to a gene: 4. This CDR3 comprises 14 residues. Germline lookup yields CDR1 MNHEY and CDR2 SVGAGI. The DNA of the CDR3 is TGTGCCAGCAGCCGGACTAGCGGGGGTAATACGCAGTATTTT. Protein product: CASSRTSGGNTQYF.

V is TRBV6-6 and J is TRBJ1-3; D remains ambiguous. CDR1 is MNHNY and CDR2 is SVGAGI in the germline V gene (reference sequence). The CDR3 extends over 14 amino acids. The V end was cut by 6 bases, the J end by 3 bases, with 12 bases between. The CDR3 DNA reads as TGTGCCAGCAGCATTAGATTTTTTGGAAACACCATATATTTT. Residues: CASSIRFFGNTIYF.